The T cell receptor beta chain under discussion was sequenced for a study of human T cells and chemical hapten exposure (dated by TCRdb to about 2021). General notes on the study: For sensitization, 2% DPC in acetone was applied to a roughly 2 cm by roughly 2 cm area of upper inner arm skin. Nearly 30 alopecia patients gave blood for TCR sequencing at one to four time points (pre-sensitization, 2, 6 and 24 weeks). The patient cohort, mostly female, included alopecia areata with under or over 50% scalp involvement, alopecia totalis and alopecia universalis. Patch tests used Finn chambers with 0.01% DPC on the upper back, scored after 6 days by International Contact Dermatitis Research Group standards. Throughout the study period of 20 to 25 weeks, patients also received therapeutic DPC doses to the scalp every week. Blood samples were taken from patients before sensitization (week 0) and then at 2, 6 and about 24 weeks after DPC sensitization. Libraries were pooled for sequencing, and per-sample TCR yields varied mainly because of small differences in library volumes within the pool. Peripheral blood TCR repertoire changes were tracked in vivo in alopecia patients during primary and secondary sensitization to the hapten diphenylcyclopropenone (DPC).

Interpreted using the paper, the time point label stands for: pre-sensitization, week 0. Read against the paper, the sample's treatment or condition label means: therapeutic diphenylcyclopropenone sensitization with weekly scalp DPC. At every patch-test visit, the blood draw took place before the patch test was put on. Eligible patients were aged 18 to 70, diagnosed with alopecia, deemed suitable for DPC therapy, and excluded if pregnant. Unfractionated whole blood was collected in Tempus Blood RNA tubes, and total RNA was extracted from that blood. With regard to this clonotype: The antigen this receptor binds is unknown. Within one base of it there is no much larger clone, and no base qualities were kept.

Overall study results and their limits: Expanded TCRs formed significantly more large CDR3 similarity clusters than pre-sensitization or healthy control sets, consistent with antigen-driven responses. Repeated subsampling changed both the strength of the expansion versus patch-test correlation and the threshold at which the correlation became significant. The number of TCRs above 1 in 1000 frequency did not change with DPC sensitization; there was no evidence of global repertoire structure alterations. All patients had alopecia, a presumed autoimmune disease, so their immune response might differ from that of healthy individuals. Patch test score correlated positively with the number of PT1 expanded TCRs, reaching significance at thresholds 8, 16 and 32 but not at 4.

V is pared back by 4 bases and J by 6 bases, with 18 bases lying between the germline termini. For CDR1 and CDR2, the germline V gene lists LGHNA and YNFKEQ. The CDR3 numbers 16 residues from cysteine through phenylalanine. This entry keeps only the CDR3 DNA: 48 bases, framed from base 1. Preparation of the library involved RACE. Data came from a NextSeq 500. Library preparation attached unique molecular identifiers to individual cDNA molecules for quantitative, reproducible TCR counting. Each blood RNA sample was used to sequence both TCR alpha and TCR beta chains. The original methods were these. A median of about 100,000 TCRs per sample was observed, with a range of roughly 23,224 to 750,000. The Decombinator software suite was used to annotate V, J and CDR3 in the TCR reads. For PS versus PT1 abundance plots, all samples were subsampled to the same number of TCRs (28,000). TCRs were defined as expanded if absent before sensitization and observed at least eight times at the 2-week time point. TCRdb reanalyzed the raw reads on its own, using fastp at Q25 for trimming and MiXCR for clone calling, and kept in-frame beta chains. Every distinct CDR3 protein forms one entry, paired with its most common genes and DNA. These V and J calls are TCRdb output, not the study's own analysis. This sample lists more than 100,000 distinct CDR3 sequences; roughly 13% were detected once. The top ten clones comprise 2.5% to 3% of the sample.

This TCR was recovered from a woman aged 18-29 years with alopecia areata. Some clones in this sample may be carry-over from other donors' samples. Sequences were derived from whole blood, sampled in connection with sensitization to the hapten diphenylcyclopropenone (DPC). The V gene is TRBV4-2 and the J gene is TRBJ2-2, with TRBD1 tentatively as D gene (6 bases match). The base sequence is TGTGCCAGCAGCCTGGAATCTCGTGGGGGCGCCGGGGAGCTGTTTTTT. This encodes CASSLESRGGAGELFF.